This is a list of T cell receptor beta chains from one sample in a study of T-cell reconstitution after alpha-beta-depleted transplantation in children. TCRdb called the PCR reads again in MiXCR, with one record for every CDR3 protein. The sample yields under 85,000 distinct CDR3 sequences, roughly 20% seen once. This sample comprised PBMCs, mostly from graft donor cells, obtained 360 days after TCRalphabeta/CD19-depleted stem cell transplant. The source is a male patient between 2 and 15 years old who had a stem cell transplant for acute lymphoblastic leukemia, so the T cells may come from the graft donor. Both conserved end residues are part of each CDR3. D genes are given only for firm matches. Only part of the rows carry a size: once, few, many, or a class if the clone is expanded.

d_call: .; clone_size: .; v_call: TRBV30; j_call: TRBJ2-7; cdr3_aa: CAWSLGRVNEQYF; cdr3_nt: TGTGCCTGGAGCCTGGGCAGGGTAAACGAGCAGTACTTC
d_call: .; clone_size: many; v_call: TRBV5-6; j_call: TRBJ2-7; cdr3_aa: CASSLVQAGSWEQYF; cdr3_nt: TGTGCCAGCAGCTTGGTCCAAGCTGGTAGCTGGGAGCAGTACTTC
d_call: .; clone_size: .; v_call: TRBV14; j_call: TRBJ2-1; cdr3_aa: CASSQGSSSYNEQFF; cdr3_nt: TGTGCCAGCAGCCAAGGGAGCTCCTCCTACAATGAGCAGTTCTTC
d_call: .; clone_size: .; v_call: TRBV25-1; j_call: TRBJ2-1; cdr3_aa: CASSVGASEQFF; cdr3_nt: TGTGCCAGCAGTGTGGGGGCAAGTGAGCAGTTCTTC
d_call: .; clone_size: .; v_call: TRBV7-9; j_call: TRBJ2-7; cdr3_aa: CASSPGRVSYEQYF; cdr3_nt: TGTGCCAGCAGCCCGGGACGGGTCTCCTACGAGCAGTACTTC
d_call: TRBD2; clone_size: .; v_call: TRBV20-1; j_call: TRBJ2-7; cdr3_aa: CSASRIAGRYEQYF; cdr3_nt: TGCAGTGCTAGTCGAATAGCGGGAAGGTACGAGCAGTACTTC
d_call: TRBD1; clone_size: many; v_call: TRBV27; j_call: TRBJ2-7; cdr3_aa: CASRKFPGTGVYEQYF; cdr3_nt: TGTGCCAGCAGAAAATTCCCCGGGACAGGGGTTTACGAGCAGTACTTC
d_call: .; clone_size: .; v_call: TRBV6-5; j_call: TRBJ2-7; cdr3_aa: CASSYSESSYEQYF; cdr3_nt: TGTGCCAGCAGTTACTCTGAAAGCTCCTACGAGCAGTACTTC
d_call: .; clone_size: .; v_call: TRBV24-1; j_call: TRBJ2-2; cdr3_aa: CATQSSNTGELFF; cdr3_nt: TGTGCCACCCAGTCCAGTAACACCGGGGAGCTGTTTTTT
d_call: TRBD2; clone_size: .; v_call: TRBV5-1; j_call: TRBJ2-1; cdr3_aa: CASSLGAGAGYNEQFF; cdr3_nt: TGCGCCAGCAGCTTGGGGGCGGGAGCAGGGTACAATGAGCAGTTCTTC
d_call: .; clone_size: .; v_call: TRBV10-3; j_call: TRBJ1-1; cdr3_aa: CAIKTGGNTEAFF; cdr3_nt: TGTGCCATCAAGACAGGTGGGAACACTGAAGCTTTCTTT
d_call: .; clone_size: few; v_call: TRBV25-1; j_call: TRBJ2-1; cdr3_aa: CASRDLTSYNEQFF; cdr3_nt: TGTGCCAGCAGGGACTTGACCTCCTACAATGAGCAGTTCTTC
d_call: .; clone_size: few; v_call: TRBV12-3/TRBV12-4; j_call: TRBJ2-1; cdr3_aa: CASSFGLGQFF; cdr3_nt: TGTGCCAGCAGTTTTGGGCTAGGGCAGTTCTTC
d_call: TRBD2; clone_size: few; v_call: TRBV4-1; j_call: TRBJ2-1; cdr3_aa: CASSPHTSGLASYNEQFF; cdr3_nt: TGCGCCAGCAGTCCACACACCTCGGGACTAGCTTCCTACAATGAGCAGTTCTTC
d_call: .; clone_size: many; v_call: TRBV18; j_call: TRBJ2-7; cdr3_aa: CASSTGQGNYEQYF; cdr3_nt: TGTGCCAGCTCAACAGGGCAGGGGAACTACGAGCAGTACTTC
d_call: .; clone_size: many; v_call: TRBV12-3/TRBV12-4; j_call: TRBJ1-5; cdr3_aa: CASSRDGKNQPQHF; cdr3_nt: TGTGCCAGCAGTAGGGACGGGAAGAATCAGCCCCAGCATTTT
d_call: TRBD2; clone_size: few; v_call: TRBV20-1; j_call: TRBJ2-1; cdr3_aa: CSARRPGLAMYNEQFF; cdr3_nt: TGCAGTGCTAGACGTCCGGGACTAGCGATGTACAATGAGCAGTTCTTC
d_call: TRBD1; clone_size: .; v_call: TRBV29-1; j_call: TRBJ2-1; cdr3_aa: CSVGGTGRGRVTANEQFF; cdr3_nt: TGCAGCGTTGGGGGGACGGGCAGGGGGCGTGTTACGGCCAATGAGCAGTTCTTC
d_call: .; clone_size: few; v_call: TRBV12-3/TRBV12-4; j_call: TRBJ2-5; cdr3_aa: CASSLAGSKGSQETQYF; cdr3_nt: TGTGCCAGCAGTTTAGCGGGGAGCAAAGGGTCCCAAGAGACCCAGTACTTC
d_call: TRBD2; clone_size: many; v_call: TRBV3-1; j_call: TRBJ2-4; cdr3_aa: CASSQKPRTSGSDIQYF; cdr3_nt: TGTGCCAGCAGCCAAAAACCCCGGACTAGCGGGAGTGACATTCAGTACTTC
d_call: .; clone_size: .; v_call: TRBV18; j_call: TRBJ2-1; cdr3_aa: CASSPRGVGSRANEQFF; cdr3_nt: TGTGCCAGCTCACCACGAGGGGTCGGGAGTCGGGCCAATGAGCAGTTCTTC
d_call: .; clone_size: few; v_call: TRBV5-1; j_call: TRBJ2-1; cdr3_aa: CASSLVLAGEQFF; cdr3_nt: TGCGCCAGCAGCTTGGTCCTAGCCGGTGAGCAGTTCTTC
d_call: .; clone_size: few; v_call: TRBV12-3/TRBV12-4; j_call: TRBJ1-2; cdr3_aa: CASRSQGRLNYGYTF; cdr3_nt: TGTGCCAGCAGGTCGCAGGGGCGTTTAAACTATGGCTACACCTTC
d_call: .; clone_size: few; v_call: TRBV11-2; j_call: TRBJ2-1; cdr3_aa: CASSLAGPRLGEQFF; cdr3_nt: TGTGCCAGCAGCTTAGCTGGACCGAGGTTGGGTGAGCAGTTCTTC
d_call: .; clone_size: many; v_call: TRBV2; j_call: TRBJ2-6; cdr3_aa: CASSIDSSGANVLTF; cdr3_nt: TGTGCCAGCAGTATCGACTCCTCTGGGGCCAACGTCCTGACTTTC
d_call: TRBD2; clone_size: few; v_call: TRBV12-3/TRBV12-4; j_call: TRBJ2-7; cdr3_aa: CASSLVLAGDSYEQYF; cdr3_nt: TGTGCCAGCAGTTTAGTCCTAGCGGGGGACTCCTACGAGCAGTACTTC
d_call: .; clone_size: .; v_call: TRBV18; j_call: TRBJ2-4; cdr3_aa: CASSPGTGNIQYF; cdr3_nt: TGTGCCAGCTCACCAGGGACGGGAAACATTCAGTACTTC
d_call: TRBD1; clone_size: .; v_call: TRBV6-5; j_call: TRBJ1-2; cdr3_aa: CASSNRGVGYGYTF; cdr3_nt: TGTGCCAGCAGTAACAGGGGAGTCGGCTATGGCTACACCTTC
d_call: .; clone_size: .; v_call: TRBV7-9; j_call: TRBJ2-7; cdr3_aa: CASSSTREQYF; cdr3_nt: TGTGCCAGCAGCTCGACTCGCGAACAGTACTTC
d_call: .; clone_size: .; v_call: TRBV6-5; j_call: TRBJ2-1; cdr3_aa: CASSYSEVGCEQFF; cdr3_nt: TGTGCCAGCAGTTACTCAGAGGTAGGGTGTGAGCAGTTCTTC
d_call: TRBD2; clone_size: medium-sized; v_call: TRBV5-1; j_call: TRBJ2-1; cdr3_aa: CASSWGDYHNEQFF; cdr3_nt: TGCGCCAGCAGCTGGGGGGACTACCACAATGAGCAGTTCTTC
d_call: TRBD2; clone_size: many; v_call: TRBV12-3/TRBV12-4; j_call: TRBJ2-3; cdr3_aa: CASKPPFSGPLADTQYF; cdr3_nt: TGTGCCAGCAAGCCCCCCTTTAGCGGGCCATTGGCAGATACGCAGTATTTT
d_call: TRBD2; clone_size: .; v_call: TRBV18; j_call: TRBJ2-1; cdr3_aa: CASSLSRTSGFYNEQFF; cdr3_nt: TGTGCCAGCTCACTCTCCCGGACTAGCGGTTTCTACAATGAGCAGTTCTTC
d_call: .; clone_size: few; v_call: TRBV6-6; j_call: TRBJ2-5; cdr3_aa: CASSYTGKETQYF; cdr3_nt: TGTGCCAGCAGTTACACAGGGAAAGAGACCCAGTACTTC
d_call: .; clone_size: .; v_call: TRBV7-7; j_call: TRBJ2-2; cdr3_aa: CASTFVGGELFF; cdr3_nt: TGTGCCAGCACCTTTGTCGGCGGGGAGCTGTTTTTT
d_call: .; clone_size: many; v_call: TRBV5-1; j_call: TRBJ2-5; cdr3_aa: CASSLELRGETQYF; cdr3_nt: TGCGCCAGCAGCTTGGAGCTCAGGGGAGAGACCCAGTACTTC
d_call: TRBD2; clone_size: many; v_call: TRBV27; j_call: TRBJ2-7; cdr3_aa: CASSPRDYTYEQYF; cdr3_nt: TGTGCCAGCAGTCCTCGGGACTATACCTACGAGCAGTACTTC
d_call: TRBD1; clone_size: few; v_call: TRBV12-3/TRBV12-4; j_call: TRBJ2-3; cdr3_aa: CASSFPGQGARDTQYF; cdr3_nt: TGTGCCAGCAGTTTCCCCGGACAGGGGGCTCGAGATACGCAGTATTTT
d_call: .; clone_size: .; v_call: TRBV5-1; j_call: TRBJ2-7; cdr3_aa: CASKPGLGTYEQYF; cdr3_nt: TGCGCCAGTAAACCGGGACTGGGCACCTACGAGCAGTACTTC
d_call: .; clone_size: few; v_call: TRBV7-9; j_call: TRBJ2-4; cdr3_aa: CASKPSHGNIQYF; cdr3_nt: TGTGCCAGCAAGCCTTCTCATGGAAACATTCAGTACTTC
d_call: TRBD2; clone_size: .; v_call: TRBV5-1; j_call: TRBJ2-1; cdr3_aa: CASSLVVAGGPREQFF; cdr3_nt: TGCGCCAGCAGCTTGGTGGTAGCGGGAGGGCCCCGAGAGCAGTTCTTC
d_call: .; clone_size: few; v_call: TRBV12-3/TRBV12-4; j_call: TRBJ2-3; cdr3_aa: CASSLRGGSDTQYF; cdr3_nt: TGTGCCAGCAGTTTAAGAGGGGGATCAGATACGCAGTATTTT
d_call: .; clone_size: .; v_call: TRBV20-1; j_call: TRBJ2-3; cdr3_aa: CSAGTSGAGGTDTQYF; cdr3_nt: TGCAGTGCTGGTACTTCAGGGGCCGGAGGAACAGATACGCAGTATTTT
d_call: TRBD2; clone_size: .; v_call: TRBV5-5; j_call: TRBJ2-1; cdr3_aa: CASSPGLAGALEFF; cdr3_nt: TGTGCCAGCAGCCCGGGACTAGCGGGAGCTTTAGAGTTCTTC
d_call: TRBD2; clone_size: .; v_call: TRBV20-1; j_call: TRBJ2-5; cdr3_aa: CSATPGGKQETQYF; cdr3_nt: TGCAGTGCTACACCCGGGGGGAAACAAGAGACCCAGTACTTC
d_call: TRBD1; clone_size: many; v_call: TRBV29-1; j_call: TRBJ2-4; cdr3_aa: CSVDEQGGNIQYF; cdr3_nt: TGCAGCGTTGATGAACAGGGGGGAAACATTCAGTACTTC
d_call: TRBD1; clone_size: few; v_call: TRBV7-9; j_call: TRBJ1-5; cdr3_aa: CASSLFGDRSEPQHF; cdr3_nt: TGTGCCAGCAGCTTATTCGGGGACAGGTCCGAGCCCCAGCATTTT
d_call: .; clone_size: .; v_call: TRBV5-1; j_call: TRBJ1-4; cdr3_aa: CASSSGTTNEKLFF; cdr3_nt: TGCGCCAGCAGCTCAGGGACAACTAATGAAAAACTGTTTTTT
d_call: .; clone_size: .; v_call: TRBV24-1; j_call: TRBJ2-1; cdr3_aa: CATSDPRRTGPSYNEQFF; cdr3_nt: TGTGCCACCAGTGACCCTAGGCGGACTGGGCCCTCCTACAATGAGCAGTTCTTC
d_call: .; clone_size: .; v_call: TRBV12-3/TRBV12-4; j_call: TRBJ2-1; cdr3_aa: CASTSFRGYNEQFF; cdr3_nt: TGTGCCAGCACTTCCTTCAGGGGTTACAATGAGCAGTTCTTC
d_call: .; clone_size: many; v_call: TRBV20-1; j_call: TRBJ1-5; cdr3_aa: CSAKIPGAGTDNQPQHF; cdr3_nt: TGCAGTGCTAAAATCCCGGGGGCCGGGACGGATAATCAGCCCCAGCATTTT